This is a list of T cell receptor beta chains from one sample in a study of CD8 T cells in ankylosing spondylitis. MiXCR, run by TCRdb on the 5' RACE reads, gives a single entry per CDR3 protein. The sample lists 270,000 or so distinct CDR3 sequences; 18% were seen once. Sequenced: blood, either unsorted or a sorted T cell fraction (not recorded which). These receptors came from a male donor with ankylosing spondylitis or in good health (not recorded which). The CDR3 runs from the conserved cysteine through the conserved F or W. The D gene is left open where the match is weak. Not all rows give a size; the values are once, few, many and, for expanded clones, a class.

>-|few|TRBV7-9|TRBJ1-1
TGTGCCAGCAGCTTTACAGGGATACAGAACACTGAAGCTTTCTTT
CASSFTGIQNTEAFF
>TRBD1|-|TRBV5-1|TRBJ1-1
TGCACCAGCAGGGGGACGGCGAACACTGAAGCTTTCTTT
CTSRGTANTEAFF
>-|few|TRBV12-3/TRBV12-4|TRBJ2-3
TGTGCCAGCAGTTTAGCGCTCGGGGTCGTGGGGCCCTGGTCCCCAGATACGCAGTATTTT
CASSLALGVVGPWSPDTQYF
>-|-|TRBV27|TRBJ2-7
TGTGCCAGCACCTCGAAACTGGATTCCTACGAGCAGTACTTC
CASTSKLDSYEQYF
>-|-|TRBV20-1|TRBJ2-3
TGCAGTGCTCCCTGCCGGGACAGCACAGATACGCAGTATTTT
CSAPCRDSTDTQYF
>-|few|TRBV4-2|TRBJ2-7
TGTGCCAGCAGCCATGGCGGGAACTCCTACGAGCAGTACTTC
CASSHGGNSYEQYF
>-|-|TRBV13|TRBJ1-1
TGTGCCAGCAGCCTAGGGTCTGGGAGCACTGAAGCTTTCTTT
CASSLGSGSTEAFF
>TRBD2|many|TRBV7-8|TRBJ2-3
TGTGCCAGCAGCTTGACTAGCGAGCGTCCTAGCACAGATACGCAGTATTTT
CASSLTSERPSTDTQYF
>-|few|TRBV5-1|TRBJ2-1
TGCGCCAGCAGCTTGGATATCTTGCGGAGCCCGTTAAGGGAGCAGTTCTTC
CASSLDILRSPLREQFF
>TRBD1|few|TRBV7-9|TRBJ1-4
TGTGCCAGCAGCTTAGTCCCCGGACAGGGCGGTGAAAAACTGTTTTTT
CASSLVPGQGGEKLFF
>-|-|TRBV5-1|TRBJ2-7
TGCGCCAGCAGCTTGTTCGGGGGGCGTTACGAGCAGTACTTC
CASSLFGGRYEQYF
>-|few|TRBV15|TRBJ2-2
TGTGCCACCCAACCCGGGACGTCGACCGGGGAGCTGTTTTTT
CATQPGTSTGELFF
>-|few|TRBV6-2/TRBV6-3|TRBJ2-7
TGTGCCAGCAGTTCTCTAGGGAGGAACTCCTACGAGCAGTACTTC
CASSSLGRNSYEQYF
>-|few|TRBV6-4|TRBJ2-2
TGTGCCAGCAGTGCTAGCGTCACCGGGGAGCTGTTTTTT
CASSASVTGELFF
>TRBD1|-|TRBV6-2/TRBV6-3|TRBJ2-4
TGTGCCAGCAGTTACCTACAGGGGGCAAACATTCAGTACTTC
CASSYLQGANIQYF
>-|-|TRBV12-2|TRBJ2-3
TGTGCAAGTGGAAAGGGCAGCCTTAGCACAGATACGCAGTATTTT
CASGKGSLSTDTQYF
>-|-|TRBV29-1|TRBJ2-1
TGCAGCGTTGATATGGCCTCCAAATATTTGAGGAATGAGCAGTTCTTC
CSVDMASKYLRNEQFF
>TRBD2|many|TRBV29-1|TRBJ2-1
TGCAGCGATAGAGATAGCGGGCCTCTCTCCTACAATGAGCAGTTCTTC
CSDRDSGPLSYNEQFF